These T cell receptor beta chains were read from a single sample in a study of T-cell memory formation after mild COVID-19. TCRdb re-analysed the 5' RACE reads in MiXCR, keeping a single row per CDR3 protein. The sample holds a few hundred thousand distinct CDR3 sequences, approximately 22% seen once. The sample was PBMCs or a T cell subset sorted from them (not recorded which). The receptors originated from a young man who had mild COVID-19 (a few samples of this study predate the infection). Cell type and time point are not known. Each CDR3 is given with its conserved first and last residue. D genes are given only for firm matches. The listing skips clone size in some rows; elsewhere it reads once, few, many or a size class.

D	V	J	size	DNA	CDR3
TRBD1	TRBV7-8	TRBJ2-3	once	TGTGCCAGCAGCGGGAGACAGGGCATCACAGATACGCAGTATTTT	CASSGRQGITDTQYF
-	TRBV10-3	TRBJ2-5	-	TGTGCCATCAGTGGGGGACTCACTGGGGAGACCCAGTACTTC	CAISGGLTGETQYF
TRBD1	TRBV5-1	TRBJ2-2	-	TGCGCCAGCAGCCCAAGGGACAGTCGAGGCACCGGGGAGCTGTTTTTT	CASSPRDSRGTGELFF
-	TRBV7-2	TRBJ2-3	-	TGTGCCAGCAGCTTACGGGGGGCATACACAGATACGCAGTATTTT	CASSLRGAYTDTQYF
TRBD2	TRBV5-1	TRBJ2-3	few	TGCGCCAGCAGCCCTAGCGGGGGGCTTACTAGCACAGATACGCAGTATTTT	CASSPSGGLTSTDTQYF
TRBD2	TRBV7-2	TRBJ2-2	-	TGTGCCAGCAGCTTAGTACACACGGGACTAGCGCACACCGGGGAGCTGTTTTTT	CASSLVHTGLAHTGELFF
-	TRBV9	TRBJ2-3	-	TGTGCCAGCAGCGTGGCAGGGTCCCCTCGAGATGGTACGCAGTATTTT	CASSVAGSPRDGTQYF
TRBD1	TRBV4-3	TRBJ2-3	-	TGCGCCAGCAGCCAAGATGGTAGACAGGGGGCCCCCGATACGCAGTATTTT	CASSQDGRQGAPDTQYF
TRBD1	TRBV10-3	TRBJ1-3	-	TGTGCCGTCGAGGACAGGGCAGCTGGAAACACCATATATTTT	CAVEDRAAGNTIYF
TRBD1	TRBV15	TRBJ2-3	-	TGTGCCACCAGCGGAGGACAGGGGGTCACAGATACGCAGTATTTT	CATSGGQGVTDTQYF
-	TRBV12-3/TRBV12-4	TRBJ1-1	few	TGTGCCACCTCGAGTCAGGCCCAACAGTGGAACACTGAAGCTTTCTTT	CATSSQAQQWNTEAFF
-	TRBV7-2	TRBJ2-7	few	TGTGCCAGCAGCTTGAGGGGGGGCGCCTCCTACGAGCAGTACTTC	CASSLRGGASYEQYF
-	TRBV12-3/TRBV12-4	TRBJ2-1	many	TGTGCCAGCAACGACGGACCCTACAATGAGCAGTTCTTC	CASNDGPYNEQFF
-	TRBV7-2	TRBJ2-3	few	TGTGCCAGCAGCGACTACAGGACAGATACGCAGTATTTT	CASSDYRTDTQYF
-	TRBV20-1	TRBJ2-5	once	TGCAGTGATAGAGTAGGGAGCTTTCGTGAGACCCAGTACTTC	CSDRVGSFRETQYF
TRBD2	TRBV5-1	TRBJ2-7	few	TGCGCCAGCAGCTTGGAGGCGGGGGTCCCCCACGAGCAGTACTTC	CASSLEAGVPHEQYF
TRBD1	TRBV12-3/TRBV12-4	TRBJ2-7	few	TGTGCCAGCCGGCAGACAGGGGGACCCTACGAGCAGTACTTC	CASRQTGGPYEQYF
-	TRBV7-2	TRBJ2-1	-	TGTGCCAGCAGCTTAGCGGGGCGGCTTACGCGGGATGAGCAGTTCTTC	CASSLAGRLTRDEQFF
TRBD1	TRBV23-1	TRBJ2-1	-	TGCGCCAGCAGTGATAGGGACAGGGGTGTAAATGAGCAGTTCTTC	CASSDRDRGVNEQFF
TRBD2	TRBV7-9	TRBJ2-1	few	TGTGCCAGCAGCTTAGCACTAGCGGGGGTATACAATGAGCAGTTCTTC	CASSLALAGVYNEQFF
-	TRBV30	TRBJ1-5	few	TGTGCCTGGAGCGGTGAACAGGGTCAGCCCCAGCATTTT	CAWSGEQGQPQHF
TRBD2	TRBV28	TRBJ2-1	-	TGTGCCAGCACCTCCGGGGGGGGGTACAATGAGCAGTTCTTC	CASTSGGGYNEQFF
-	TRBV7-6	TRBJ2-1	many	TGTGCCAGCACCCAACAGGGCTATGCTTCCTACAATGAGCAGTTCTTC	CASTQQGYASYNEQFF
-	TRBV3-1	TRBJ2-7	-	TGTGCCAGCAGCCAAGATCCCAGGGGAGCGGGGTACGAGCAGTACTTC	CASSQDPRGAGYEQYF
TRBD2	TRBV11-2	TRBJ2-1	-	TGTGCCAGCAGCTCCGCGGGAGACCAGTTCTTC	CASSSAGDQFF
-	TRBV7-9	TRBJ2-2	few	TGTGCCAGCAACCTCCGGGATCCGAACACCGGGGAGCTGTTTTTT	CASNLRDPNTGELFF
TRBD1	TRBV7-9	TRBJ2-1	few	TGTGCCAGCAACTTGGACAGGGGAGCCTACAATGAGCAGTTCTTC	CASNLDRGAYNEQFF
TRBD1	TRBV7-9	TRBJ2-6	-	TGTGCCAGCAGCACACGGACAGGGTCTGGGGCCAACGTCCTGACTTTC	CASSTRTGSGANVLTF
-	TRBV7-2	TRBJ2-1	many	TGTGCCAGCAGCTTAATGAATGAGCAGTTCTTC	CASSLMNEQFF
-	TRBV20-1	TRBJ1-2	few	TGCAGTGCTAGAGGCCAGACTTATGGCTACACCTTC	CSARGQTYGYTF
-	TRBV27	TRBJ1-2	few	TGTGCCAGCAGTTTATCCCCCGGGGGCTATGGCTACACCTTC	CASSLSPGGYGYTF
TRBD1	TRBV4-2	TRBJ2-3	few	TGTGCCAGCAGCCAAGATCAGTCAACAGGGGGCCTCGGGGCGCAGTATTTT	CASSQDQSTGGLGAQYF
-	TRBV12-3/TRBV12-4	TRBJ1-5	few	TGTGCCAGCAGTTTAGCGTGGGGGAAGAATCAGCCCCAGCATTTT	CASSLAWGKNQPQHF
-	TRBV9	TRBJ2-2	-	TGTGCCAGCGGGGCTAGAGGGGCCGGGGAGCTGTTTTTT	CASGARGAGELFF
-	TRBV5-1	TRBJ2-1	few	TGCGCCAGCAGCTTTTGGAGCTCCTACAATGAGCAGTTCTTC	CASSFWSSYNEQFF
-	TRBV5-1	TRBJ2-1	few	TGCGCCAGCAGCTTGTGGGGGCAATATGTGGATGAGCAGTTCTTC	CASSLWGQYVDEQFF
-	TRBV7-9	TRBJ1-2	-	TGTGCCAGCACAAATCCGGGTGCCGGAGGCTACACCTTC	CASTNPGAGGYTF
-	TRBV7-8	TRBJ1-1	many	TGTGCCAGCAGCTTAGTGAACACTGAAGCTTTCTTT	CASSLVNTEAFF
-	TRBV2	TRBJ2-2	-	TGTGCCAGCAGTGAGAAGGTACACGGGGAGCTGTTTTTT	CASSEKVHGELFF
TRBD2	TRBV7-8	TRBJ2-3	-	TGTGCCAGCAGCTTATTTGGGAGGGTTCTCACAGATACGCAGTATTTT	CASSLFGRVLTDTQYF
-	TRBV10-3	TRBJ1-5	few	TGTGCCACCGGACCTGGGTTAGATCAGCCCCAGCATTTT	CATGPGLDQPQHF
TRBD1	TRBV15	TRBJ1-6	-	TGTGCCACCAGCACACGACAGGGTCAAAATTCACCCCTCCACTTT	CATSTRQGQNSPLHF
TRBD2	TRBV4-1	TRBJ2-2	-	TGCGCCAGCAGCACACCCACGGGACTAGCGGGGGGGCCGGACACCGGGGAGCTGTTTTTT	CASSTPTGLAGGPDTGELFF
TRBD1	TRBV5-1	TRBJ1-5	few	TGCGCCAGCAGCTTAGCAGGGGGTGGTAAGCCCCAGCATTTT	CASSLAGGGKPQHF
-	TRBV6-1	TRBJ1-2	-	TGTGCCAGCAGTGAAGCGATCCTCCGAGGCTATGGCTACACCTTC	CASSEAILRGYGYTF
TRBD1	TRBV7-2	TRBJ2-2	few	TGTGCCAGCAGCCCCGACAGGGGGCAGGTCGGGGAGCTGTTTTTT	CASSPDRGQVGELFF
TRBD1	TRBV6-2/TRBV6-3	TRBJ2-3	-	TGTGCCAGCAGTTGGACAGGGGCGGACGATACGCAGTATTTT	CASSWTGADDTQYF
TRBD2	TRBV4-3	TRBJ2-3	few	TGCGCCAGCAGCCAAGCACTAGCGGATCCCAGGGGGCAGTATTTT	CASSQALADPRGQYF
TRBD1	TRBV7-2	TRBJ2-2	-	TGTGCCAGCAGCCTCGTTCCGGACAGGGTTAGAGCCGGGGAGCTGTTTTTT	CASSLVPDRVRAGELFF
-	TRBV4-3	TRBJ1-1	few	TGCGCCAGCAGCCAAGAGTCTGGGGCAGGGTGGTTCACTGAAGCTTTCTTT	CASSQESGAGWFTEAFF
-	TRBV27	TRBJ2-5	-	TGTGCCAGCAGTCCCGTTAGGGTCTTAGGGACCCAGTACTTC	CASSPVRVLGTQYF